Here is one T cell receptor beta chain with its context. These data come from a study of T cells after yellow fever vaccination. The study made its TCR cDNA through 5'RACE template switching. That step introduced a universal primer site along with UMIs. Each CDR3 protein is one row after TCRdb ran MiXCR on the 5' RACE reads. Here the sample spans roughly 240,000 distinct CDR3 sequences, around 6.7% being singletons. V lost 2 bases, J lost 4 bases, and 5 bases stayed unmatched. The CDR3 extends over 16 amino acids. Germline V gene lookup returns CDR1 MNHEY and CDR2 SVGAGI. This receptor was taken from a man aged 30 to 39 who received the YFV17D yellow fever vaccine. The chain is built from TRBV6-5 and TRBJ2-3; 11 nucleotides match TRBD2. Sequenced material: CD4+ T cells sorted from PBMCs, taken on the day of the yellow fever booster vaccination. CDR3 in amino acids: CASSYGTSGSSDTQYF. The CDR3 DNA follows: TGTGCCAGCAGTTACGGGACTAGCGGATCTTCAGATACGCAGTATTTT.